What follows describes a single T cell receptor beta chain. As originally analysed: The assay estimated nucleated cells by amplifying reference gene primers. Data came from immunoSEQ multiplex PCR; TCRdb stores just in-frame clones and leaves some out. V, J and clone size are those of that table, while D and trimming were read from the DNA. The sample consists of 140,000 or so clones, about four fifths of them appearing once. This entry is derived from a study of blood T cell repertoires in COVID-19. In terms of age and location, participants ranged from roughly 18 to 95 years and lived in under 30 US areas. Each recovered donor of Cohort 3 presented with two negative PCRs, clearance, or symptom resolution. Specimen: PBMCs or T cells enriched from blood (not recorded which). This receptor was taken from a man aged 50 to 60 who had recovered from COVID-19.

CDR3 loop: CAWRGQGASSPLHF. As DNA, the CDR3 is TGTGCCTGGAGGGGACAGGGGGCAAGTTCACCCCTCCACTTT. The chain is built from TRBV30 and TRBJ1-6, with 12 positions matching TRBD1. This CDR3 is built from 14 residues. Per the germline V gene, CDR1 is GTSNPN and CDR2 is SVGIG (reference sequence). V shed 3 bases and J 9 bases; nucleotides not matched to a gene: 3.